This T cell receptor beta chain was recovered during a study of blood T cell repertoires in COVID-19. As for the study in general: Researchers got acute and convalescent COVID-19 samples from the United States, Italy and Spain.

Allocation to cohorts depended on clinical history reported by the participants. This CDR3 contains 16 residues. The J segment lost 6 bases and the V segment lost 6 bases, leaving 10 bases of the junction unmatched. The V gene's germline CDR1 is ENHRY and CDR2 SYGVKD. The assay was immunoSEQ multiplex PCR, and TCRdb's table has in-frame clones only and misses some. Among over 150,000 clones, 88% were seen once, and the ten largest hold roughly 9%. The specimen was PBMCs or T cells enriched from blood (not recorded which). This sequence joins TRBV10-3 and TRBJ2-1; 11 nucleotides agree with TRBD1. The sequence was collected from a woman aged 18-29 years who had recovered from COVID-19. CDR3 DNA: TGTGCCATCAGCTTTACGGGACAGGGGGAGCGCAATGAGCAGTTCTTC. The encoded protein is CAISFTGQGERNEQFF.